This TCR beta chain was documented in a study of response to subunit inactivated influenza vaccine. The germline CDR1 and CDR2 sequences are DFQATT and SNEGSKA (reference sequence). CDR3 length: 13 residues. This clonotype was counted only a few times. Via MiXCR, TCRdb re-called the RT-PCR reads, giving one row per CDR3 protein. The sample shows approximately 680,000 distinct CDR3 sequences, 15% to 17% of them seen only once. V and J are TRBV20-1 and TRBJ1-5; no clear D gene. This TCR was recovered from a man aged 50-59 years who received an inactivated influenza vaccine. The material was PBMCs from blood, obtained roughly 13 days after vaccination. The CDR3 is CSVTDVSNQPQHF. Written as DNA, the CDR3 is TGCAGCGTAACGGACGTCAGCAATCAGCCCCAGCATTTT.